The present T cell receptor (beta chain) was sequenced within a study of T cells in Graves' hyperthyroidism and ophthalmopathy. The hyperthyroidism was newly diagnosed and had lasted under 2 months; the patients were aged 18 to 65. Per the germline V gene, CDR1 is SGDLS and CDR2 is YYNGEE. CDR3 length equals 14 residues. V was pared by 0 bases and J by 3 bases, with 9 bases between. It was RNA transcripts that yielded the amplified TCR beta CDR3 regions. HTBI primers drove first-round RT-PCR of the TCR CDR3. TCRdb independently ran MiXCR on the multiplex PCR reads; one entry per CDR3 protein. The repertoire consists of about 540,000 distinct CDR3 sequences, with 40% to 55% occurring once and the leading ten covering roughly 8.2%.

This clonotype was obtained from a woman aged 18-35 years with Graves' hyperthyroidism. The V call is TRBV9, the J call TRBJ2-5; D might be TRBD1 (5 bases). The specimen was peripheral blood or thyroid tissue (not recorded which). The CDR3 DNA is TGTGCCAGCAGCGTAGGCCGCAGGGAAGAGACCCAGTACTTC. Translation gives CASSVGRREETQYF.